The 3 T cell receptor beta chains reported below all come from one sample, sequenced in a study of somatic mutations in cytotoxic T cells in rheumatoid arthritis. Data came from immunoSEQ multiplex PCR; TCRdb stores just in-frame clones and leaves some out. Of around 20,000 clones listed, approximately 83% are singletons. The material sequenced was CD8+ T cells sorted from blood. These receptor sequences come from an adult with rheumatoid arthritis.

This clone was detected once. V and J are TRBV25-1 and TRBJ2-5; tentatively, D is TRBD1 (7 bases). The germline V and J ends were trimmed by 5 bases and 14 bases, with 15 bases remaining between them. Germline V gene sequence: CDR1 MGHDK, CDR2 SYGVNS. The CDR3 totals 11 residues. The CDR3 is CASSQGGTAYF. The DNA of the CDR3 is TGTGCCAGCAGTCAAGGGGGGACAGCATACTTC.

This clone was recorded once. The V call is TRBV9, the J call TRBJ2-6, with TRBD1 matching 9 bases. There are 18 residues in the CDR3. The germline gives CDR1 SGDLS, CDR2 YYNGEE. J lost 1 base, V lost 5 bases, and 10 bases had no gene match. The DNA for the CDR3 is TGTGCCAGCAGGGACAGGGGCGGGGCTCCTTCTGGGGCCAACGTCCTGACTTTC. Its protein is CASRDRGGAPSGANVLTF. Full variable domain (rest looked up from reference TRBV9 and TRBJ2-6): DSGVTQTPKHLITATGQRVTLRCSPRSGDLSVYWYQQSLDQGLQFLIQYYNGEERAKGNILERFSAQQFPDLHSELNLSSLELGDSALYFCASRDRGGAPSGANVLTFGAGSRLTVL.

The CDR3 DNA reads TGTGCCAGCAGTGCTGAGGGGGTCGGTGGCTACACCTTC. It codes for CASSAEGVGGYTF. The J gene is TRBJ1-2, the V gene TRBV25-1, with a tentative D call TRBD1 (6 bases). Trimming stripped 4 bases from V and 7 bases from J, with 13 bases between. In germline, CDR1 is MGHDK, CDR2 SYGVNS. This CDR3 region has 13 residues.